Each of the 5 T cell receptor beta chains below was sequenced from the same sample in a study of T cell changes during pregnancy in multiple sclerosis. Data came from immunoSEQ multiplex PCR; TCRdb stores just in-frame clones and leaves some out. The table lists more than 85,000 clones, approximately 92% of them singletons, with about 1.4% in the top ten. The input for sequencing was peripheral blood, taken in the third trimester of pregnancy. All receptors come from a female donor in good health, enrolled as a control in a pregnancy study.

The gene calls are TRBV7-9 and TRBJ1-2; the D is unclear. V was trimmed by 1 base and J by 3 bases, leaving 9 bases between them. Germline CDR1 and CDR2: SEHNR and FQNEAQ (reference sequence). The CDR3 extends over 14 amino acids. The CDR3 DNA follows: TGTGCCAGCAGCTTAGGTAGCAGCTACTATGGCTACACCTTC. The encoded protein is CASSLGSSYYGYTF.

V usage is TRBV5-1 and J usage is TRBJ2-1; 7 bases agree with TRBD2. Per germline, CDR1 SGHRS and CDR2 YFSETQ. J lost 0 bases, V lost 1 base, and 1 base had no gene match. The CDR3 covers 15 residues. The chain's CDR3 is CASSLTSVSYNEQFF. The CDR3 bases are TGCGCCAGCAGCTTGACTAGCGTCTCCTACAATGAGCAGTTCTTC.

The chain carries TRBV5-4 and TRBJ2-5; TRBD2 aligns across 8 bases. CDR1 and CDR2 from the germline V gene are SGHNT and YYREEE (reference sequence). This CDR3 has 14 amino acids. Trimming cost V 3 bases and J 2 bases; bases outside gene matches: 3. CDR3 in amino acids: CASSSLADQETQYF. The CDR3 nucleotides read TGTGCCAGCAGCTCACTAGCGGATCAAGAGACCCAGTACTTC. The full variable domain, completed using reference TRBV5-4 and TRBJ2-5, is ETGVTQSPTHLIKTRGQQVTLRCSSQSGHNTVSWYQQALGQGPQFIFQYYREEENGRGNFPPRFSGLQFPNYSSELNVNALELDDSALYLCASSSLADQETQYFGPGTRLLVL.

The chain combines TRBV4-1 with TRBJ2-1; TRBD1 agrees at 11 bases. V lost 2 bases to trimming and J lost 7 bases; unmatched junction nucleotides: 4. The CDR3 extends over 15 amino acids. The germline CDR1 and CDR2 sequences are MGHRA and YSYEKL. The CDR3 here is CASSQIGTGGNEQFF. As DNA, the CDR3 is TGCGCCAGCAGCCAAATCGGGACAGGGGGGAATGAGCAGTTCTTC.

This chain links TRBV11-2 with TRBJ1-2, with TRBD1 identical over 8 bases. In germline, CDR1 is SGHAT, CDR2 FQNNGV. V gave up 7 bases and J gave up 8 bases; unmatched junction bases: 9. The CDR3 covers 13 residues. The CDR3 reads CASTNGQGNGYTF. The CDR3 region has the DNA TGTGCCAGCACCAACGGACAGGGTAACGGCTACACCTTC.